This T cell receptor (beta chain) originates from a study of T cell changes during pregnancy in multiple sclerosis. Only in-frame clones appear in the TCRdb table, and some are missing; sequencing was by immunoSEQ multiplex PCR. The sample lists some 25,000 clones, more than 70% seen once, with 0.7% to 0.85% in the top ten. CDR3 length equals 14 residues. The germline gives CDR1 MDHEN, CDR2 SYDVKM. Trimming stripped 1 base from V and 6 bases from J, with 12 bases between. This chain joins TRBV28 and TRBJ1-2, with D tentatively TRBD1 (5 bases). The sequence came from a female donor in good health, enrolled as a control in a pregnancy study. Sequencing used CD4+ T cells from peripheral blood mononuclear cells, obtained in the first trimester of pregnancy. CDR3 in DNA: TGTGCCAGCAGTTTATCGTCGGGGGGGGATGGCTACACCTTC. Its translation is CASSLSSGGDGYTF.